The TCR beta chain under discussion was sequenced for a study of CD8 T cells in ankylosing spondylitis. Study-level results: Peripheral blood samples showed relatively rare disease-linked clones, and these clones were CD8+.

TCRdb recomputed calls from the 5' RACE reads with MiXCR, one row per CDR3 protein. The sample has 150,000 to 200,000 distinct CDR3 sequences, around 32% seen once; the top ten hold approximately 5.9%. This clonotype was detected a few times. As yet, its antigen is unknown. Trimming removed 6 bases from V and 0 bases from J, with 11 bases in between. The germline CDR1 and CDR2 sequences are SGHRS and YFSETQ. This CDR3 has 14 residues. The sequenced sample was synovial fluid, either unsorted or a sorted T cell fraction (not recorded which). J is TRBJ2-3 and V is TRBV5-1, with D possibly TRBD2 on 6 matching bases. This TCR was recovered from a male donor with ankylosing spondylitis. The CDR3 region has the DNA TGCGCCAGCAAGGAGGGGAGGAGCACAGATACGCAGTATTTT. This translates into CASKEGRSTDTQYF.